This T cell receptor (beta chain) originates from a study of T cell changes during pregnancy in multiple sclerosis. Data came from immunoSEQ multiplex PCR; TCRdb stores just in-frame clones and leaves some out. The sample lists about 80,000 clones; roughly 94% were seen once. Germline V lookup: CDR1 SGHDT, CDR2 YYEEEE. This CDR3 contains 15 residues. J lost 5 bases, V lost 4 bases, and 11 bases had no gene match. The clonotype comes from a female donor with multiple sclerosis, enrolled in a pregnancy study. The source was peripheral blood, collected before pregnancy. This sequence joins TRBV5-6 and TRBJ2-7; 8 nucleotides line up with TRBD1. CDR3 in DNA: TGTGCCAGCAGCCATACCGGGACAGGTTACCACGAGCAGTACTTC. This translates into CASSHTGTGYHEQYF.